This TCR beta chain emerged from a study of CD8 T cells in Susac syndrome. The wider study: Among the Susac syndrome patients sequenced, 5 or 6 had active disease and fewer than 10 were in remission.

Reverse transcription of 0.5 to 1 ug RNA was performed with random hexamers. Multiplex PCR with immunoSEQ amplified the TCR beta CDR3 across 54 Vbeta and 13 Jbeta. TCRdb reanalysed the immunoSEQ multiplex PCR reads using MiXCR and keeps one entry per CDR3 protein. Among some 130,000 distinct CDR3 sequences listed, 85% to 95% were seen once. The sample comprised CD8+ T cells from PBMCs. The sequence was collected from a human donor with Susac syndrome.

The DNA for the CDR3 is TGTGCCAGCAGCTGGGACCCCGAGGCTGAAGCTTTCTTT. Translating gives CASSWDPEAEAFF. V gene TRBV5-4 combines with J gene TRBJ1-1, with D possibly being TRBD1 (5 bases). V was shortened by 3 bases and J by 6 bases, with 12 bases between the two germline ends. CDR1 SGHNT and CDR2 YYREEE come from the germline V gene (reference sequence). The CDR3 extends over 13 amino acids.